Listed here are 20 T cell receptor beta chains from one sample, sequenced in a study of long-term antiretroviral therapy in people with HIV. The run of the v3.0 immunoSEQ assay was at survey level. Generated by immunoSEQ multiplex PCR, the TCRdb table keeps only in-frame clones and is missing some. Altogether 13,000 to 15,000 clones are present, about 79% being singletons, with the ten largest covering less than 8.5%. The material was unsorted PBMCs, obtained 0.4 years after starting antiretroviral therapy. The receptors come from a man aged 25-45 years with HIV.

V gene TRBV28 combines with J gene TRBJ2-7; D is unclear. The V gene lost 3 bases and the J gene lost 2 bases, with 17 bases spanning the gap. The length of the CDR3 is 16 residues. Per the germline V gene, CDR1 is MDHEN and CDR2 is SYDVKM. The CDR3 sequence: CASSFVRTRQTYEQYF. DNA of the CDR3: TGTGCCAGCAGTTTTGTTAGGACGCGGCAGACCTACGAGCAGTACTTC. Supplemented by reference TRBV28 and TRBJ2-7, the full variable domain reads DVKVTQSSRYLVKRTGEKVFLECVQDMDHENMFWYRQDPGLGLRLIYFSYDVKMKEKGDIPEGYSVSREKKERFSLILESASTNQTSMYLCASSFVRTRQTYEQYFGPGTRLTVT.

The V call is TRBV5-4, the J call TRBJ2-7, with D possibly being TRBD1 (5 bases). The germline V gene encodes CDR1 SGHNT and CDR2 YYREEE (reference sequence). The ends were cut back, 2 bases at V and 1 base at J, with 13 bases in the middle. CDR3 length equals 15 residues. CDR3 sequence (DNA): TGTGCCAGCAGCTTTCTCGACAGCGAGTCCTACGAGCAGTACTTC. Translated: CASSFLDSESYEQYF.

This sequence joins TRBV7-2 and TRBJ2-7; D remains ambiguous. V lost 3 bases and J 3 bases, leaving 6 bases between the germline ends. The CDR3 loop spans 12 amino acids. Germline V gene data show CDR1 as SGHTA and CDR2 as FQGNSA. Here the CDR3 reads CASSFGNYEQYF. The CDR3 DNA reads as TGTGCCAGCAGCTTTGGAAACTACGAGCAGTACTTC.

V is TRBV5-6 and J is TRBJ2-4; D not resolved. V lost 0 bases to trimming and J lost 7 bases, with 11 bases between them. CDR3 size: 14 residues. Per the germline V gene, CDR1 is SGHDT and CDR2 is YYEEEE. Here the CDR3 reads CASSLVSALNIQYF. The CDR3 nucleotides are TGTGCCAGCAGCTTGGTGAGCGCATTGAACATTCAGTACTTC.

The chain carries TRBV6-5 and TRBJ1-2, with 9 nucleotides matching TRBD1. V gave up 0 bases and J gave up 7 bases; unmatched junction bases: 9. This CDR3 spans 16 amino acids. The germline gives CDR1 MNHEY, CDR2 SVGAGI. The DNA of the CDR3 is TGTGCCAGCAGTTACTCCGGGACAGGGTTTTCAGGTGGCTACACCTTC. It codes for CASSYSGTGFSGGYTF.

This clone has only a few counts. The rearrangement joins TRBV2 to TRBJ2-5; no definite D call. The germline gives CDR1 SNHLY, CDR2 FYNNEI. This CDR3 comprises 14 residues. With 2 bases removed from V and 1 base from J, the gap between germline ends came to 8 bases. In DNA form, the CDR3 reads TGTGCCAGCAGTGAACAGATACCCCAAGAGACCCAGTACTTC. Its translation: CASSEQIPQETQYF.

V gene TRBV4-1 combines with J gene TRBJ1-4; no definite D call. CDR1 MGHRA and CDR2 YSYEKL come from the germline V gene. This CDR3 spans 18 amino acids. The V and J ends lost 0 bases and 0 bases respectively, with 14 bases between them. The CDR3 coding sequence is TGCGCCAGCAGCCAAGACAGTGGCGGTTTTGCAACTAATGAAAAACTGTTTTTT. This sequence encodes CASSQDSGGFATNEKLFF.

The chain uses TRBV6-1 and TRBJ1-1; possibly TRBD1 for D (5 bases). The V end lost 4 bases, the J end lost 3 bases, and 9 bases lay between the germline ends. The CDR3 extends over 13 amino acids. Germline V gives CDR1 MNHNS, CDR2 SASEGT. For the CDR3, the DNA is TGTGCCAGCAGTGGCTCGGGGGACACTGAAGCTTTCTTT. This translates into CASSGSGDTEAFF.

The J gene is TRBJ2-3, the V gene TRBV5-4; D remains unclear. This CDR3 comprises 14 residues. Germline-derived CDR1 and CDR2 are SGHNT and YYREEE (reference sequence). V was pared by 3 bases and J by 9 bases, with 17 bases between. CDR3 amino acids: CASSYDTTLGTQYF. The CDR3 region has the DNA TGTGCCAGCAGCTATGACACTACCCTGGGAACGCAGTATTTT.

This clone has only one observation. The chain links TRBV29-1 to TRBJ2-1, with D possibly TRBD1 on 8 matching bases. Trimming took off 6 bases at V and 7 bases at J, with 13 bases between the two ends. The CDR3 sequence is 12 residues long. Germline values: CDR1 SQVTM, CDR2 ANQGSEA. CDR3 coding DNA: TGCAGCGTCGGACAGGGAGGGAATGAGCAGTTCTTC. Its protein is CSVGQGGNEQFF.

The gene calls are TRBV7-9 and TRBJ2-3, with 10 bases that match TRBD2. There are 15 residues in the CDR3. Germline V gene sequence: CDR1 SEHNR, CDR2 FQNEAQ (reference sequence). The J segment lost 7 bases and the V segment lost 5 bases, leaving 9 bases of the junction unmatched. The CDR3 DNA is TGTGCCAGCAGCGAGACAGCGGGGGGGCCGAATACGCAGTATTTT. Protein product: CASSETAGGPNTQYF.

This clone showed up just a few times. This sequence joins TRBV10-3 and TRBJ2-7; weak D call: TRBD2 (7 bases). The CDR3 spans 11 residues. The germline gives CDR1 ENHRY, CDR2 SYGVKD. Between the trimmed V and J ends, which lost 11 bases and 4 bases, there was a span of 12 bases. CDR3 sequence: CAARGGYEQYF. The CDR3 DNA reads TGTGCCGCCAGGGGAGGGTACGAGCAGTACTTC.

V is TRBV4-1 and J is TRBJ2-2; unclear D gene. There are 12 residues in the CDR3. Trimming pared 2 bases from V and 7 bases from J, leaving 5 bases between. CDR1 is MGHRA, CDR2 YSYEKL, per germline. CDR3 DNA: TGCGCCAGCAGCCAATCCTACGGGGAGCTGTTTTTT. This translates into CASSQSYGELFF.

This clone was seen more than once but under ten times. J is TRBJ1-6 and V is TRBV5-8; D possibly corresponds to TRBD1 (5 bases). The germline CDR1 and CDR2 sequences are SGHTS and YDEGEE. The CDR3 consists of 15 residues. V was cut by 3 bases and J by 7 bases, with 14 bases left in between. The CDR3 region has the DNA TGTGCCAGCAGCTGGGGAGGGGTCGGCAATTCACCCCTCCACTTT. Its translation is CASSWGGVGNSPLHF.

Written as DNA, the CDR3 is TGTGCCATCAGTGACCCAGGACAGAAGAACACTGAAGCTTTCTTT. Its protein product is CAISDPGQKNTEAFF. V gene TRBV10-3 combines with J gene TRBJ1-1; weak D call: TRBD1 (6 bases). Germline CDR1 reads ENHRY; CDR2 reads SYGVKD. Trimming left V 3 bases short and J 1 base short, with 12 bases between. CDR3 length: 15 amino acids.

This chain joins TRBV5-3 and TRBJ2-1; tentatively, D is TRBD2 (5 bases). TRBV5-3 carries the ORF label, with uncertain function. The CDR3 spans 14 residues. The germline V and J ends were trimmed by 3 bases and 5 bases, with 12 bases remaining between them. For the CDR3, the DNA is TGTGCCAGAAGCTGGGTCGGGGTAGACAATGAGCAGTTCTTC. Protein: CARSWVGVDNEQFF.

The rearrangement joins TRBV27 to TRBJ2-7; the D gene is possibly TRBD1 (6 bases). This CDR3 is 15 amino acids long. Deletions cut 2 bases from V and 0 bases from J, with 11 bases between. Germline CDR1 is MNHEY and CDR2 is SMNVEV (reference sequence). The CDR3 reads CASSLTGQSSYEQYF. The CDR3 DNA is TGTGCCAGCAGTTTAACGGGACAAAGCTCCTACGAGCAGTACTTC.

The CDR3 reads CASSPGTEGYTF. The CDR3 nucleotides read TGTGCCAGCTCACCCGGGACCGAAGGCTACACCTTC. This chain links TRBV18 with TRBJ1-2; D may be TRBD1 (5 bases). This CDR3 has 12 amino acids. The germline V and J ends were trimmed by 3 bases and 8 bases, with 10 bases remaining between them. CDR1 is KGHSH and CDR2 is LQKENI in the germline V gene.

V usage is TRBV30 and J usage is TRBJ1-4; D not certain. The CDR3 is made up of 16 amino acids. Trimming took off 0 bases at V and 2 bases at J, with 13 bases between the two ends. The germline V gene has CDR1 GTSNPN and CDR2 SVGIG (reference sequence). The CDR3 loop reads CAWSVLGDLTNEKLFF. The CDR3 region has the DNA TGTGCCTGGAGTGTACTTGGAGACCTTACTAATGAAAAACTGTTTTTT.

The chain recombines TRBV14 with TRBJ2-3; D unresolved. In germline, CDR1 is SGHDN, CDR2 FVKESK. V was trimmed by 0 bases and J by 5 bases, leaving 12 bases between them. The CDR3 consists of 15 residues. The CDR3 region has the DNA TGTGCCAGCAGCCAAGATGTACAGTCCGTAGATACGCAGTATTTT. It encodes CASSQDVQSVDTQYF.